Listed below are T cell receptor beta chains from one sample, sequenced in a study of blood T cell repertoires in COVID-19. Repertoires were generated with immunoSEQ multiplex PCR, while TCRdb's copy carries only in-frame clones and drops some. Among some 190,000 clones listed, almost 85% were seen once. Material: peripheral blood. These receptors came from a woman in her sixties or seventies with active or convalescent COVID-19. Both conserved end residues are part of each CDR3. The order of the fields is CDR3 protein, clone size, V gene. Only some rows state a clone size, as once, few, many or a class for expanded clones.

CDR3: CASSYRGLAGDQQFF
size: NA
V: TRBV6-5

CDR3: CATSRDRRGGSSYEQYF
size: NA
V: TRBV15

CDR3: CASSATLSRGKLSYEQYF
size: NA
V: TRBV28

CDR3: CATSRRRTSGSGEQYF
size: NA
V: TRBV15

CDR3: CASRSMGQGNGYTF
size: once
V: TRBV28

CDR3: CASSLEGRLRTDTQYF
size: NA
V: TRBV28

CDR3: CASSIRQGASQYF
size: once
V: TRBV28

CDR3: CASSNQGSTNEKLFF
size: NA
V: TRBV7-2

CDR3: CASSRRAGPYNEQFF
size: NA
V: TRBV5-1

CDR3: CASSLDMRSPLHF
size: NA
V: TRBV28

CDR3: CASSLSLAGGGEQYF
size: few
V: TRBV5-1

CDR3: CATRTGQEAQYF
size: NA
V: TRBV28

CDR3: CASSQESLYEQYF
size: NA
V: TRBV4-2

CDR3: CASSRSGQGAFF
size: NA
V: TRBV14

CDR3: CASSPLGTSGRGYEQYF
size: NA
V: TRBV5-1

CDR3: CASSFAGTGGGEQYF
size: NA
V: TRBV5-1

CDR3: CASSIGGDYTEAFF
size: NA
V: TRBV19

CDR3: CAWSVNGAYEQYF
size: once
V: TRBV30

CDR3: CASSPPLGAGAGNEQFF
size: NA
V: TRBV18

CDR3: CASSLAGGGNQPQHF
size: NA
V: TRBV28

CDR3: CASMGQARAEAFF
size: NA
V: TRBV7-9

CDR3: CASSQARTGGRDGYTF
size: NA
V: TRBV4-2

CDR3: CASRERGGLAGVYEQYF
size: NA
V: TRBV6-1

CDR3: CASTPGGVNTGELFF
size: once
V: TRBV6-5